This T cell receptor beta chain appears in the sequencing data of a study of kidney transplant recipient with SARS-CoV-2 infection. Turning to this clonotype: This may arise from a read error, as a much more abundant clone is one base away.

MiXCR was run by TCRdb on the reads, yielding one entry per CDR3 protein. The table shows 200,000 to 300,000 distinct CDR3 sequences, with more than 25% occurring only once. Here the sequenced sample was a blood sample, taken at baseline and between days 110 and 120 from a kidney transplant recipient. This sequence was found in a male patient between 25 and 40 years old who had COVID-19 and was a kidney transplant recipient. The graft donor may account for some of the T cells.

CDR3 protein: CAGGGDKGTQYF. The CDR3 bases are TGTGCCGGCGGGGGGGATAAGGGTACGCAGTATTTT. J is TRBJ2-3 and V is TRBV2; 9 bases agree with TRBD2. The germline V gene has CDR1 SNHLY and CDR2 FYNNEI. V gave up 11 bases and J gave up 8 bases; unmatched junction bases: 8. The CDR3 is made up of 12 amino acids. Using reference TRBV2 and TRBJ2-3 for the parts outside the CDR3, the full variable domain is EPEVTQTPSHQVTQMGQEVILRCVPISNHLYFYWYRQILGQKVEFLVSFYNNEISEKSEIFDDQFSVERPDGSNFTLKIRSTKLEDSAMYFCAGGGDKGTQYFGPGTRLTVL.